Listed below are T cell receptor beta chains from one sample, sequenced in a study of blood T cell repertoires in COVID-19. The assay was immunoSEQ multiplex PCR, and TCRdb's table has in-frame clones only and misses some. The repertoire holds around 95,000 clones, with roughly nine tenths as singletons. Sequenced material: peripheral blood. These receptors were collected from a man aged 25-40 years in a cohort sampled during active COVID-19. The CDR3 runs from the conserved cysteine through the conserved F or W. D genes are given only for firm matches. Clone size is shown for a subset of rows, as once, few, many or a class of expanded clone.

length	D	size	V	J	CDR3	DNA
17	TRBD2	NA	TRBV4-2	TRBJ2-1	CASSQDTGLAIYNEQFF	TGTGCCAGCAGCCAAGATACGGGACTAGCGATATACAATGAGCAGTTCTTC
13	TRBD1	NA	TRBV6-5	TRBJ1-2	CASSPTGDYGYTF	TGTGCCAGCAGTCCCACAGGGGACTATGGCTACACCTTC
13	TRBD1	NA	TRBV28	TRBJ2-7	CASTTRTGYEQYF	TGTGCCAGCACCACCCGGACAGGGTACGAGCAGTACTTC
14	NA	few	TRBV11-2	TRBJ2-7	CASSSRGGSSEQYF	TGTGCCAGCAGCTCTAGGGGGGGCTCGAGCGAGCAGTACTTC
12	NA	NA	TRBV30	TRBJ1-2	CAWSVQGDGYTF	TGTGCCTGGAGTGTACAGGGAGATGGCTACACCTTC
15	TRBD1	NA	TRBV5-8	TRBJ1-6	CASSRVQGVISPLHF	TGTGCCAGCAGCCGCGTGCAGGGGGTGATTTCACCCCTCCACTTT
17	NA	NA	TRBV7-2	TRBJ1-3	CASSLVQGISSGNTIYF	TGTGCCAGCAGCTTAGTCCAGGGCATAAGCTCTGGAAACACCATATATTTT
16	NA	NA	TRBV5-1	TRBJ1-2	CASSPRYLGGNYGYTF	TGCGCCAGCAGCCCCCGGTACTTGGGGGGGAACTATGGCTACACCTTC
15	NA	NA	TRBV2	TRBJ1-1	CASSEDAGGRTEAFF	TGTGCCAGCAGTGAAGATGCCGGGGGGCGGACTGAAGCTTTCTTT
15	TRBD2	NA	TRBV9	TRBJ2-7	CASSVGSGLVTEQYF	TGTGCCAGCAGCGTAGGATCGGGACTAGTAACCGAGCAGTACTTC
15	NA	NA	TRBV18	TRBJ2-2	CASSPLPGKTGELFF	TGTGCCAGCTCACCATTACCAGGGAAAACCGGGGAGCTGTTTTTT
15	TRBD2	NA	TRBV9	TRBJ2-3	CASSALSGGQNTQYF	TGTGCCAGCAGCGCCCTGAGCGGGGGACAAAATACGCAGTATTTT
15	NA	NA	TRBV5-1	TRBJ2-2	CASSLAGENTGELFF	TGCGCCAGCAGCTTGGCGGGGGAGAACACCGGGGAGCTGTTTTTT
15	TRBD1	NA	TRBV14	TRBJ2-2	CASSSRQGYTGELFF	TGTGCCAGCAGCTCCAGACAGGGGTACACCGGGGAGCTGTTTTTT
14	NA	once	TRBV18	TRBJ2-7	CASSPRGTPYEQYF	TGTGCCAGCTCACCACGGGGGACACCCTACGAGCAGTACTTC
14	TRBD1	once	TRBV27	TRBJ2-3	CASSFDRGTDTQYF	TGTGCCAGCAGTTTTGACAGGGGCACAGATACGCAGTATTTT
16	TRBD1	few	TRBV12-5	TRBJ2-1	CASGLSATGPYNEQFF	TGTGCTAGTGGTTTGTCCGCGACAGGGCCCTACAATGAGCAGTTCTTC
13	NA	NA	TRBV4-3	TRBJ2-5	CASSQDRSETQYF	TGCGCCAGCAGCCAAGATCGGTCGGAGACCCAGTACTTC
15	NA	NA	TRBV18	TRBJ2-1	CASSPFPRTYNEQFF	TGTGCCAGCTCACCGTTCCCGAGGACCTACAATGAGCAGTTCTTC
12	NA	NA	TRBV15	TRBJ2-7	CATSRDFGGLYF	TGTGCCACCAGCAGAGATTTCGGGGGTCTGTACTTC
13	NA	NA	TRBV12-3/TRBV12-4	TRBJ2-2	CASSFGRLGELFF	TGTGCCAGCAGTTTCGGTCGATTGGGGGAGCTGTTTTTT
16	NA	NA	TRBV6-6	TRBJ1-3	CASSLRTGSSGNTIYF	TGTGCCAGCAGCCTCCGGACGGGGAGCTCTGGAAACACCATATATTTT
13	TRBD1	NA	TRBV19	TRBJ1-5	CASSTQGDQPQHF	TGTGCCAGTAGTACACAGGGGGATCAGCCCCAGCATTTT
17	NA	NA	TRBV19	TRBJ2-3	CASSNEDSKGTTDTQYF	TGTGCCAGTAGTAACGAGGACAGTAAGGGAACGACAGATACGCAGTATTTT
15	TRBD1	NA	TRBV6-2/TRBV6-3	TRBJ1-1	CASSFKTGWNTEAFF	TGTGCCAGCAGTTTTAAGACAGGGTGGAACACTGAAGCTTTCTTT
16	TRBD1	NA	TRBV6-5	TRBJ2-7	CASSYSVTGGLYEQYF	TGTGCCAGCAGTTACTCTGTGACAGGGGGCCTCTACGAGCAGTACTTC
14	NA	NA	TRBV30	TRBJ1-6	CAWSSDGNRDPLHF	TGTGCCTGGAGTTCCGACGGGAACAGGGACCCCCTCCACTTT
14	TRBD2	NA	TRBV6-4	TRBJ2-7	CAIPSGNCSYEQYF	TGTGCCATCCCTAGCGGGAACTGCTCCTACGAGCAGTACTTC
18	TRBD1	NA	TRBV7-9	TRBJ1-6	CASSLWAGTGGRDSPLHF	TGTGCCAGCAGCTTATGGGCCGGGACAGGGGGCAGGGATTCACCCCTCCACTTT
14	NA	once	TRBV7-3	TRBJ1-2	CASSLGSQGQGYTF	TGTGCCAGCAGCTTAGGCTCCCAGGGCCAAGGCTACACCTTC
15	NA	NA	TRBV7-4	TRBJ1-5	CASSQKDSRLQPQHF	TGTGCCAGCAGCCAAAAGGACAGCAGGTTGCAGCCCCAGCATTTT
15	NA	NA	TRBV18	TRBJ2-3	CASSPSRGNTDTQYF	TGTGCCAGCTCACCATCGAGGGGGAACACAGATACGCAGTATTTT
17	TRBD2	once	TRBV6-1	TRBJ2-3	CASSELAGETGTDTQYF	TGTGCCAGCAGTGAACTAGCGGGGGAAACGGGCACAGATACGCAGTATTTT
15	TRBD2	NA	TRBV5-1	TRBJ2-5	CASGPSGDAQETQYF	TGCGCCAGCGGCCCTAGCGGGGACGCCCAAGAGACCCAGTACTTC
15	NA	NA	TRBV5-1	TRBJ2-7	CASSLDGQGYYEQYF	TGCGCCAGCAGCTTGGATGGACAAGGCTACTACGAGCAGTACTTC
14	TRBD1	NA	TRBV7-3	TRBJ1-2	CASSLSGQGYGYTF	TGTGCCAGCAGCTTATCGGGACAGGGCTATGGCTACACCTTC
13	NA	NA	TRBV6-5	TRBJ1-2	CASSYAGNYGYTF	TGTGCCAGCAGTTACGCAGGGAACTATGGCTACACCTTC
13	TRBD2	NA	TRBV6-6	TRBJ2-1	CASCGGGGGEQFF	TGTGCCAGCTGTGGCGGGGGAGGAGGTGAGCAGTTCTTC
20	TRBD1	NA	TRBV4-3	TRBJ1-3	CASSQEGLDRGPRSGNTIYF	TGCGCCAGCAGCCAAGAAGGGTTGGACAGGGGCCCTCGGTCTGGAAACACCATATATTTT
19	NA	NA	TRBV11-2	TRBJ2-6	CASSDRRRGLAYGANVLTF	TGTGCCAGCAGCGATCGAAGGCGGGGATTGGCCTATGGGGCCAACGTCCTGACTTTC
14	TRBD1	NA	TRBV10-1	TRBJ2-7	CASSDGTGPHEQYF	TGCGCCAGCAGTGATGGGACAGGGCCCCACGAGCAGTACTTC
19	NA	NA	TRBV27	TRBJ1-5	CASTLYGTSGLGSNQPQHF	TGTGCCAGCACCCTTTACGGAACGTCCGGACTCGGGAGCAATCAGCCCCAGCATTTT
16	NA	NA	TRBV7-8	TRBJ2-3	CASSLAGRASTDTQYF	TGTGCCAGCAGCTTAGCCGGCAGGGCTAGCACAGATACGCAGTATTTT
16	TRBD1	NA	TRBV6-6	TRBJ1-5	CASRQRTGDSNQPQHF	TGTGCCAGCAGGCAACGGACAGGGGATAGCAATCAGCCCCAGCATTTT
11	NA	NA	TRBV30	TRBJ1-1	CAWSARTEAFF	TGTGCCTGGAGTGCGCGCACTGAAGCTTTCTTT
16	TRBD1	NA	TRBV5-4	TRBJ2-6	CASSAGQGSGANVLTF	TGTGCCAGCAGCGCCGGACAGGGGTCTGGGGCCAACGTCCTGACTTTC
14	TRBD1	NA	TRBV19	TRBJ1-3	CASSIGTAGNTIYF	TGTGCCAGTAGTATCGGGACAGCTGGAAACACCATATATTTT
13	NA	few	TRBV30	TRBJ1-3	CAGAGDSGNTIYF	TGTGCCGGCGCCGGGGACTCTGGAAACACCATATATTTT
11	NA	NA	TRBV30	TRBJ2-7	CAWAGDGEQYF	TGTGCCTGGGCAGGGGACGGCGAGCAGTACTTC
14	NA	NA	TRBV4-1	TRBJ2-1	CASSQEGGAREQFF	TGCGCCAGCAGCCAAGAAGGGGGGGCACGAGAGCAGTTCTTC
13	NA	NA	TRBV27	TRBJ2-5	CASSPSGGETQYF	TGTGCCAGCAGTCCGTCAGGGGGGGAGACCCAGTACTTC